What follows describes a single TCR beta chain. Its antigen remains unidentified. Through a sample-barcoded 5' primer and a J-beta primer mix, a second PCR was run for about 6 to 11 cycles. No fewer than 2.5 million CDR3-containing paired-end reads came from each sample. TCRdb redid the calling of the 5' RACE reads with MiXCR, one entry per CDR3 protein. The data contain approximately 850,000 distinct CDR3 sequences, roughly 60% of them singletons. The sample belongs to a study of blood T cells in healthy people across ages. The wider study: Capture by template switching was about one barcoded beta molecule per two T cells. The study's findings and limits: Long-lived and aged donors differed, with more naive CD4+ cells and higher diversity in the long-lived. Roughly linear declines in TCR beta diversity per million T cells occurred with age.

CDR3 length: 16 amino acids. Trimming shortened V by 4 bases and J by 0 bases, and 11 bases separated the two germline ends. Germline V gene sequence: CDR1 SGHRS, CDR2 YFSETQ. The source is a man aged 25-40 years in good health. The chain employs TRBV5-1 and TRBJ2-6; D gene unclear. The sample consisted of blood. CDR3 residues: CASSGSGSSGANVLTF. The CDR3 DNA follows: TGCGCCAGCAGCGGTTCAGGAAGCTCTGGGGCCAACGTCCTGACTTTC.